The source of this T cell receptor beta chain is a study of T-cell memory formation after mild COVID-19. Findings and caveats of the study: Prior to infection, memory already included some responding clones, suggesting cross-reactive memory joined.

5'RACE primed from the constant segment yielded TCR alpha and TCR beta cDNA libraries bearing sample barcodes and UMIs. TCRdb re-derived calls from the 5' RACE reads in MiXCR, one entry per CDR3 protein. The data show approximately 240,000 distinct CDR3 sequences, with about 17% seen just once and approximately 3.6% held by the top ten. This clonotype was seen repeatedly, ten times or more. No antigen is known for it. The J segment lost 10 bases and the V segment lost 4 bases, leaving 11 bases of the junction unmatched. The CDR3 covers 15 residues. The clonotype originates from a man aged 18 to 35 who had mild COVID-19 (a few samples of this study predate the infection). Cell type and time point are not known. V and J are TRBV12-3 or TRBV12-4 and TRBJ1-4, with 8 nucleotides matching TRBD1. Material: PBMCs or a T cell subset sorted from them (not recorded which). CDR3 coding DNA: TGTGCCAGCAGTTCACCGGGCCGAGGGACAGGAAAACTGTTTTTT. As protein: CASSSPGRGTGKLFF.